This T cell receptor (beta chain) was captured in a study of T-cell reconstitution after alpha-beta-depleted transplantation in children. Construction of the TCRbeta library involved unique molecular identifiers. MiXCR, applied by TCRdb to the PCR reads, yields one record per CDR3 protein. Of some 550,000 distinct CDR3 sequences in the sample, under 30% were seen once. Germline CDR1 is SGHRS and CDR2 is YFSETQ. This CDR3 region has 14 residues. V dropped 4 bases and J dropped 1 base, with 11 bases sitting between them. To note about this clonotype: Its antigen is currently unknown. This sequence may be a read error, since a much larger clone differs from it by one base.

Study-wide points: Alpha-beta T cells about two months after transplant reportedly derived from several hundred expanded graft clones. By one year post-transplant, T-cell counts and diversity largely arose from T cells that were newly produced.

This specimen was PBMCs, mostly from graft donor cells, taken 360 days after TCRalphabeta/CD19-depleted stem cell transplant. This chain joins TRBV5-1 and TRBJ2-5, with D perhaps assigned TRBD1 or TRBD2 (5 bases each). This clonotype was obtained from a boy in the first two years of life who had a stem cell transplant for acute myeloid leukemia, so the T cells may come from the graft donor. The CDR3 DNA reads as TGCGCCAGCAGCCCGGGACGGAGCCAAGAGACCCAGTACTTC. Translating gives CASSPGRSQETQYF. Using reference TRBV5-1 and TRBJ2-5 for the parts outside the CDR3, the full variable domain is KAGVTQTPRYLIKTRGQQVTLSCSPISGHRSVSWYQQTPGQGLQFLFEYFSETQRNKGNFPGRFSGRQFSNSRSEMNVSTLELGDSALYLCASSPGRSQETQYFGPGTRLLVL.